What follows are 10 T cell receptor beta chains derived from one specimen sequenced in a study of low-dose radiotherapy and immunotherapy resistance in tumors. First-strand cDNA relied on TRAV- and TRBV-specific primers spanning alpha and beta chains. TCRs underwent approximately 20 PCR cycles of amplification with a constant-region primer and V-primer adapter. TCRdb re-called the reads with MiXCR, one entry per CDR3 protein. The profile shows around 80,000 distinct CDR3 sequences, less than 20% of them singletons. Indicated time point: after trial treatment. This sample's treatment: LDRT plus nivolumab, ipilimumab, low-dose cyclophosphamide and aspirin (RACIN trial). The input for sequencing was PBMCs, taken after low-dose radiotherapy plus immunotherapy. The receptors stem from a male donor with prostate cancer.

The sample holds many counts of this clonotype. The J gene is TRBJ1-2, the V gene TRBV28; no clear D. Germline loops: CDR1 MDHEN, CDR2 SYDVKM. Trimming took 5 bases from V and 3 from J, leaving 10 bases between them. The CDR3 totals 13 residues. The CDR3 here is CASSPSLDYGYTF. CDR3 in DNA: TGTGCCAGCAGTCCAAGTCTGGACTATGGCTACACCTTC.

The gene calls are TRBV5-1 and TRBJ2-7, with a tentative D call TRBD2 (5 bases). Trimming cost V 7 bases and J 6 bases, with 11 bases left between them. The CDR3 loop spans 11 amino acids. Germline V lookup: CDR1 SGHRS, CDR2 YFSETQ. CDR3 amino acids: CASHEGVEQYF. DNA of the CDR3: TGCGCCAGCCATGAGGGAGTCGAGCAGTACTTC.

This clonotype was seen repeatedly, ten times or more. The chain links TRBV3-1 to TRBJ1-2; no firm D call. The CDR3 runs to 15 residues. Germline V lookup: CDR1 LGHDT, CDR2 YNNKEL (reference sequence). V lost 1 base and J 4 bases, leaving 13 bases between the germline ends. In DNA, the CDR3 is TGTGCCAGCAGCCAAGGGGTCTTGTACCCCTATGGCTACACCTTC. The encoded protein is CASSQGVLYPYGYTF.

This clonotype came up many times. V usage is TRBV6-6 and J usage is TRBJ2-2, with no clear D. Trimming took off 7 bases at V and 0 bases at J, with 6 bases between the two ends. The CDR3 covers 13 residues. From germline, CDR1 is MNHNY and CDR2 SVGAGI (reference sequence). CDR3 amino acids: CASKLPNTGELFF. Here the CDR3 DNA reads TGTGCCAGCAAGCTTCCGAACACCGGGGAGCTGTTTTTT.

The sample holds many counts of this clonotype. This chain connects TRBV5-4 to TRBJ1-4; no reliable D call. V was clipped by 0 bases and J by 0 bases, with 3 bases between them. Germline values: CDR1 SGHNT, CDR2 YYREEE (reference sequence). This CDR3 region has 14 residues. CDR3 sequence (DNA): TGTGCCAGCAGCTTGGGCGCAACTAATGAAAAACTGTTTTTT. As protein: CASSLGATNEKLFF.

This clonotype was detected ten times or more. The V call is TRBV9, the J call TRBJ2-2; 7 bases fit TRBD1. The CDR3 is made up of 15 amino acids. Germline CDR1 SGDLS, CDR2 YYNGEE. Germline trimming cut 3 bases from V and 4 bases from J; bases unmatched to any gene: 6. CDR3 sequence reads: CASSETGWGTGELFF. The CDR3 DNA reads as TGTGCCAGCAGCGAGACAGGGTGGGGCACCGGGGAGCTGTTTTTT.

With respect to this clonotype: This likely came from a read error, as a far larger clone is one base away. The rearrangement links TRBV28 to TRBJ1-4; a possible D gene is TRBD1 (5 bases). V was clipped by 10 bases and J by 7 bases, with 28 bases between them. The V gene's germline CDR1 is MDHEN and CDR2 SYDVKM. The CDR3 runs to 17 residues. The CDR3 DNA sequence: TGTGCCAACAGGAGTGGCCGGGGTACTGGGATCGGTGAAAAACTGTTTTTT. Its translation is CANRSGRGTGIGEKLFF. The full variable domain, with the rest looked up from reference TRBV28 and TRBJ1-4, is DVKVTQSSRYLVKRTGEKVFLECVQDMDHENMFWYRQDPGLGLRLIYFSYDVKMKEKGDIPEGYSVSREKKERFSLILESASTNQTSMYLCANRSGRGTGIGEKLFFGSGTQLSVL.

By sample share, this clonotype is medium-sized (0.01 to 0.1%). This chain joins TRBV28 and TRBJ2-1; 12 positions agree with TRBD2. CDR1 and CDR2 (germline): MDHEN, SYDVKM. The J segment lost 7 bases and the V segment lost 6 bases, leaving 7 bases of the junction unmatched. CDR3 length: 15 amino acids. The chain's CDR3 is CASSRLAGEGNEQFF. Here the CDR3 DNA reads TGTGCCAGCAGCCGACTAGCGGGAGAGGGAAATGAGCAGTTCTTC.

This clonotype has ten or more counts. This chain joins TRBV2 and TRBJ2-3; 15 bases map to TRBD2. The V gene end was trimmed by 6 bases and the J gene end by 4 bases; junction bases not matched to a gene: 2. There are 15 residues in the CDR3. Germline V CDR1 and CDR2: SNHLY, FYNNEI. CDR3 amino acids: CASRGTSGRSDTQYF. The CDR3 nucleotides are TGTGCCAGCAGAGGGACTAGCGGGAGGTCAGATACGCAGTATTTT.

This clonotype showed up many times. This rearrangement joins TRBV5-1 to TRBJ2-1; 8 bases line up with TRBD1. This CDR3 is 15 amino acids long. Germline V gene data show CDR1 as SGHRS and CDR2 as YFSETQ. Trimming at V came to 0 bases and at J to 4 bases, leaving 3 bases not matched to a gene. The DNA of the CDR3 is TGCGCCAGCAGCTTGGCCGGGACAGGTTACAATGAGCAGTTCTTC. The encoded protein is CASSLAGTGYNEQFF.